This is a list of T cell receptor beta chains from one sample in a study of shared clonotypes between healthy human individuals. Libraries were prepared by immunoSEQ multiplex PCR; TCRdb keeps only in-frame clonotypes and omits some of them. The sample yields roughly 2.1 million clones, 93% seen once. Sequencing used naive CD8+ T cells from PBMCs. The receptors were gathered from a man aged 18 to 29 in good health. Some clones in this sample may be carry-over from other donors' samples. Both conserved end residues are trimmed from each CDR3. Each record gives: J gene, V gene, CDR3 protein.

TRBJ2-7,TRBV14,ASSQDRDGSYEQY
TRBJ1-2,TRBV28,ASRSGQGYGYT
TRBJ1-1,TRBV10-3,AIKAALNTEAF
TRBJ1-2,TRBV28,ASSLDRNYGYT
TRBJ1-1,TRBV27,ASSLGGANTEAF
TRBJ2-1,TRBV4-3,ASSQAAGRLSYNEQF
TRBJ2-3,TRBV19,ASSIVGLDTQY
TRBJ2-3,TRBV7-2,ASNLRGQITDTQY
TRBJ2-5,TRBV7-9,ASSPSETNQETQY
TRBJ2-1,TRBV4-3,ASSQDKSGRYNEQF
TRBJ2-5,TRBV5-4,ASSFSMGQPQETQY
TRBJ1-2,TRBV12-5,ASGHSDRVTHYGYT
TRBJ2-2,TRBV7-9,ASSTYGSGWGTGELF
TRBJ1-2,TRBV7-6,ASSLGRVGYT
TRBJ2-5,TRBV5-1,ASSLVWARGAETQY
TRBJ2-2,TRBV6-5,ASSYRGDTGELF
TRBJ2-2,TRBV5-1,ASSFPLAGVSGELF
TRBJ2-7,TRBV6-6,ASHPGGGIVYEQY
TRBJ1-6,TRBV27,ASSLSGLGPLH
TRBJ2-1,TRBV6-4,ASSPKLEGVYNEQF
TRBJ1-1,TRBV9,ASSVAPNTEAF
TRBJ1-1,TRBV27,ASSFQGGNTEAF
TRBJ1-2,TRBV5-4,ASSFQGANYGYT
TRBJ2-7,TRBV5-6,ASSRGNYEQY
TRBJ1-5,TRBV25-1,ASSSEGSDQPQH
TRBJ2-3,TRBV15,ATSAKDRERY